The 21 T cell receptor beta chains presented below share a single source sample, sequenced in a study of blood T cell repertoires in COVID-19. Libraries were prepared by immunoSEQ multiplex PCR; TCRdb keeps only in-frame clonotypes and omits some of them. The table lists hundreds of thousands of clones, about 90% of them singletons. The sequencing input was peripheral blood. These receptors all come from a woman between 45 and 65 years old who had recovered from COVID-19.

V usage is TRBV11-2 and J usage is TRBJ2-7; TRBD1 agrees at 10 bases. The ends lost 7 bases at V and 0 bases at J; junction bases unmatched: 12. The CDR3 is 17 residues long. Germline lookup yields CDR1 SGHAT and CDR2 FQNNGV. The CDR3 protein is CASKGQGSWDHSYEQYF. CDR3 nucleotides: TGTGCCAGCAAGGGACAGGGGTCATGGGACCACTCCTACGAGCAGTACTTC.

The rearrangement links TRBV28 to TRBJ1-2, with 7 bases identical to TRBD1. This CDR3 region has 14 residues. CDR1 is MDHEN and CDR2 is SYDVKM in the germline V gene. After removal of 6 bases from V and 8 bases from J, the junction contained 12 bases not matched to a gene. The CDR3 sequence: CASSVHSQGIGYTF. The CDR3 bases are TGTGCCAGCAGCGTTCACTCACAGGGGATAGGCTACACCTTC.

This chain joins TRBV7-7 and TRBJ2-3; D unclear. Trimming shortened V by 5 bases and J by 4 bases, and 13 bases separated the two germline ends. Looked up from germline, CDR1 is SSHAT and CDR2 is FNYEAQ (reference sequence). CDR3 length: 14 residues. The CDR3 loop reads CASSPDWSADTQYF. CDR3 DNA sequence: TGTGCCAGCAGCCCAGACTGGAGCGCAGATACGCAGTATTTT.

The rearrangement joins TRBV20-1 to TRBJ1-2, with D possibly being TRBD1 (5 bases). V shed 3 bases and J shed 4 bases, with 12 bases lying between them. This CDR3 has 13 residues. From germline, CDR1 is DFQATT and CDR2 SNEGSKA (reference sequence). The CDR3 loop reads CSASPGIRYGYTF. CDR3 DNA sequence: TGCAGTGCTAGTCCAGGGATCCGCTATGGCTACACCTTC.

The chain combines TRBV2 with TRBJ2-1; 11 nucleotides line up with TRBD2. The J segment lost 0 bases and the V segment lost 5 bases, leaving 6 bases of the junction unmatched. Looked up from germline, CDR1 is SNHLY and CDR2 is FYNNEI. The CDR3 runs to 17 residues. As DNA, the CDR3 is TGTGCCAGCAGTCTAGCGGGGGGCTCAAGCTCCTACAATGAGCAGTTCTTC. Protein sequence: CASSLAGGSSSYNEQFF.

The chain couples TRBV5-5 to TRBJ2-3, with D possibly being TRBD1 (6 bases). The CDR3 contains 15 residues. The V gene's germline CDR1 is SGHKS and CDR2 YYEKEE (reference sequence). V was shortened by 3 bases and J by 6 bases, with 17 bases between the two germline ends. CDR3 protein: CASSSIAGVSDTQYF. CDR3 DNA: TGTGCCAGCAGCTCGATCGCAGGGGTTTCGGATACGCAGTATTTT.

The chain carries TRBV11-2 and TRBJ1-6; 8 bases align to TRBD1. CDR1 SGHAT and CDR2 FQNNGV come from the germline V gene. CDR3 length equals 15 residues. The junction had 6 bases not matched to a gene; V was cut back by 1 base and J by 10 bases. CDR3: CASSLGPTGESPLHF. The DNA of the CDR3 is TGTGCCAGCAGCTTAGGTCCGACAGGGGAATCACCCCTCCACTTT.

V is TRBV4-2 and J is TRBJ1-5, with D perhaps TRBD1 (5 bases). The CDR3 loop spans 14 amino acids. Germline V lookup: CDR1 LGHNA, CDR2 YNFKEQ. The V gene lost 0 bases and the J gene lost 5 bases, with 8 bases spanning the gap. The CDR3 protein is CASSQDRRDQPQHF. The CDR3 DNA reads TGTGCCAGCAGCCAAGATCGCAGGGATCAGCCCCAGCATTTT.

This clone is a singleton in its sample. This CDR3 reads CASRGTSGTNEQFF. The DNA for the CDR3 is TGTGCCAGCAGGGGGACTAGCGGGACAAATGAGCAGTTCTTC. V and J are TRBV6-6 and TRBJ2-1; 13 bases match TRBD2. V lost 6 bases, J lost 7 bases, and 3 bases stayed unmatched. Germline values: CDR1 MNHNY, CDR2 SVGAGI (reference sequence). This CDR3 has 14 amino acids.

The chain joins TRBV30 to TRBJ2-7, with 7 bases identical to TRBD2. Losses at the gene ends were 3 bases for V and 2 bases for J; bases not matched to a gene: 10. The CDR3 has 15 residues. Germline V gene data show CDR1 as GTSNPN and CDR2 as SVGIG (reference sequence). CDR3: CAWSGGTLTTYEQYF. In DNA, the CDR3 is TGTGCCTGGAGCGGGGGGACCTTGACTACCTACGAGCAGTACTTC.

The gene calls are TRBV11-2 and TRBJ2-7, with 9 bases identical to TRBD2. Germline loops: CDR1 SGHAT, CDR2 FQNNGV. The CDR3 has 14 amino acids. Trimming cost V 3 bases and J 3 bases; bases outside gene matches: 3. The CDR3 DNA reads as TGTGCCAGCAGCTTTGAGACTAGCGGCTACGAGCAGTACTTC. It yields the protein CASSFETSGYEQYF. The full variable domain, in which reference TRBV11-2 and TRBJ2-7 provide the parts outside the CDR3, is EAGVAQSPRYKIIEKRQSVAFWCNPISGHATLYWYQQILGQGPKLLIQFQNNGVVDDSQLPKDRFSAERLKGVDSTLKIQPAKLEDSAVYLCASSFETSGYEQYFGPGTRLTVT.

The chain recombines TRBV7-2 with TRBJ2-3, with D unclear. The CDR3 contains 13 residues. Germline values: CDR1 SGHTA, CDR2 FQGNSA. V was cut by 4 bases and J by 4 bases, with 9 bases left in between. In DNA form, the CDR3 reads TGTGCCAGCAGCTCTGGCACAGCAGATACGCAGTATTTT. Protein sequence: CASSSGTADTQYF.

V is TRBV3-1 (or the pseudogene TRBV3-2) and J is TRBJ1-4; 9 nucleotides agree with TRBD1. There are 16 residues in the CDR3. The V gene's germline CDR1 is LGHDT and CDR2 YNNKEL (reference sequence). Trimming at V came to 3 bases and at J to 5 bases, leaving 7 bases not matched to a gene. CDR3 residues: CASSHAMTGGNEKLFF. CDR3 DNA sequence: TGTGCCAGCAGCCATGCGATGACAGGGGGAAATGAAAAACTGTTTTTT.

J is TRBJ2-1 and V is TRBV7-8; 8 nucleotides match TRBD1. Germline CDR1 is SGHVS and CDR2 is FQNEAQ. V trimming: 5 bases; J trimming: 9 bases; junction bases outside the gene matches: 12. The CDR3 sequence is 15 residues long. In nucleotides, the CDR3 is TGTGCCAGCAGCAGAGACAGGGGCCGGGACGCTGAGCAGTTCTTC. Encoded protein: CASSRDRGRDAEQFF.

This clone was detected only a few times. The genes are TRBV28 and TRBJ1-1, with 7 positions matching TRBD1. V was pared by 4 bases and J by 0 bases, with 5 bases of the junction left unmatched. CDR1 is MDHEN and CDR2 is SYDVKM in the germline V gene. The CDR3 extends over 15 amino acids. In DNA, the CDR3 is TGTGCCAGCAGTTCAGGGGGGACCATGAACACTGAAGCTTTCTTT. This gives the protein CASSSGGTMNTEAFF.

The chain joins TRBV5-1 to TRBJ2-2, with TRBD1 matching 8 bases. V lost 1 base to trimming and J lost 7 bases; unmatched junction nucleotides: 6. Germline CDR1 reads SGHRS; CDR2 reads YFSETQ. The CDR3 consists of 15 residues. This chain's CDR3 is CASSLSGGDLGELFF. The CDR3 nucleotides are TGCGCCAGCAGCTTGTCAGGGGGCGACCTCGGGGAGCTGTTTTTT.

A single count supports this clone. J is TRBJ1-1 and V is TRBV6-2 or TRBV6-3; 7 bases agree with TRBD1. J gave up 5 bases and V 2 bases, and 2 bases lay outside the gene matches. Germline loops: CDR1 MNHEY, CDR2 SVGEGT. The CDR3 spans 13 residues. The CDR3 nucleotides read TGTGCCAGCAGTTACGGGGGACAGACTGAAGCTTTCTTT. This encodes CASSYGGQTEAFF.

This clone occurred once. The J gene is TRBJ2-7, the V gene TRBV10-3; no reliable D call. Germline V gene sequence: CDR1 ENHRY, CDR2 SYGVKD. Trimming left V 1 base short and J 2 bases short, with 18 bases between. CDR3 length: 17 amino acids. CDR3 residues: CAISEWFGLVLPYEQYF. CDR3 bases: TGTGCCATCAGTGAGTGGTTTGGCCTAGTTTTGCCCTACGAGCAGTACTTC.

This chain uses TRBV7-9 with TRBJ2-7; the D gene is possibly TRBD1 (6 bases). Germline lookup yields CDR1 SEHNR and CDR2 FQNEAQ (reference sequence). The ends were cut back, 5 bases at V and 5 bases at J, with 16 bases in the middle. The CDR3 is made up of 14 amino acids. As DNA, the CDR3 is TGTGCCAGCAGCCCCCGCGCGACAGGTGACGAGCAGTACTTC. Translated: CASSPRATGDEQYF.

This clone came up many times. This chain connects TRBV4-3 to TRBJ2-7, with TRBD1 as a possible D gene (6 bases). Germline CDR1 and CDR2: LGHNA and YSLEER. The CDR3 totals 14 residues. Trimming removed 0 bases at V and 5 bases at J, with 11 bases between. The CDR3 nucleotides are TGCGCCAGCAGCCAAGAAGGGACAAGACACGAGCAGTACTTC. Its protein is CASSQEGTRHEQYF.

V gene TRBV28 combines with J gene TRBJ1-2; 7 bases map to TRBD1. Germline CDR1 MDHEN, CDR2 SYDVKM. Unmatched junction bases numbered 9, after V lost 6 bases and J lost 8 bases. The length of the CDR3 is 13 residues. This CDR3 is CASSNTGVGGYTF. In DNA, the CDR3 is TGTGCCAGCAGCAACACAGGGGTGGGGGGCTACACCTTC.